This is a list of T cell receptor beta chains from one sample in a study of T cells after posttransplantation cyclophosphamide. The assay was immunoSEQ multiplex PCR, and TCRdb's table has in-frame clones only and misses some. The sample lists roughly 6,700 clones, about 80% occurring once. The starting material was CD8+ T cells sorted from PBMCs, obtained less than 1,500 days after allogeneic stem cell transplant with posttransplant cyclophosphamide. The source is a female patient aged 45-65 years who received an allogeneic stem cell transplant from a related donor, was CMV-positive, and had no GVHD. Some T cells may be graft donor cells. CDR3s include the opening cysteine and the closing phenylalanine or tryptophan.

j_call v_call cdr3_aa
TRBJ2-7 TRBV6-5 CASSYVGRKEQYF
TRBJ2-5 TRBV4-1 CASSQPTSGKETQYF
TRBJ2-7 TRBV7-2 CASSFQGYEQYF
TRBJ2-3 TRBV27 CASSLYPVDTQYF
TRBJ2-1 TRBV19 CASSIYSSSYNEQFF
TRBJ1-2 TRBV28 CASSTGIGEVYGYTF
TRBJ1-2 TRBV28 CASSFGTAYGYTF
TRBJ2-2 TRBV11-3 CASSLDPGGNTGELFF
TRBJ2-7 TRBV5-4 CASSLGVGAYEQYF
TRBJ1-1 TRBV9 CASSVEGATGRGAFF